The clone carrying this T cell receptor delta chain turned up a few times. What it recognizes is unknown. The sample comes from a study of Vδ1+ human thymocytes. RNA was extracted from the cells and then reverse transcribed. Multiplex PCR used pooled V-gene forward primers and a constant-region reverse primer to amplify CDR3s. TCRdb reran clone calling via CATT on the multiplex PCR reads. The table shows 45,000 to 60,000 delta-chain clones, with more than 15% occurring only once. Findings of the study overall: In the thymus, TRG and TRD repertoires looked highly polyclonal with Gaussian CDR3 lengths. The authors advised highly purified populations and single-cell validation.

After alphabeta T cell depletion, CD3+ Vdelta1+ Vdelta2- thymocytes were sorted. Sorted Vdelta1+ thymocytes were about 98% to 99.6% pure. V was pared by 0 bases and J by 1 base, with 19 bases of the junction left unmatched. The germline gives CDR1 TSWWSYY, CDR2 QGS. The CDR3 sequence is 21 residues long. The receptor was isolated from a boy younger than two who had congenital heart surgery. Sequenced material: Vdelta1+ gamma-delta thymocytes from the thymus. Specified subset: FACS-sorted CD3+ TCRalphabeta- TCRVdelta1+ TCRVdelta2- thymocytes. The chain recombines TRDV1 with TRDJ1; TRDD3 matches at 8 bases. This CDR3 is CALGELGLYPGIHLVTDKLIF. The CDR3 DNA reads TGTGCTCTTGGGGAACTAGGGCTCTACCCGGGGATACATTTGGTCACCGATAAACTCATCTTT.